The next 29 T cell receptor beta chains were all read from a single sample in a study of T cells after yellow fever vaccination. TCRdb reprocessed the 5' RACE reads with MiXCR, giving one entry per CDR3 protein. The sample holds approximately 610,000 distinct CDR3 sequences, about a sixth seen once. Source: PBMCs, taken 5 to 6 days after the first yellow fever vaccination. The source of these receptors is a man younger than 35 who received the YFV17D yellow fever vaccine.

This clonotype was observed a handful of times. This chain connects TRBV20-1 to TRBJ2-2; D is unclear. This CDR3 has 14 amino acids. The germline V and J ends were trimmed by 0 bases and 0 bases, with 5 bases remaining between them. Germline CDR1 reads DFQATT; CDR2 reads SNEGSKA (reference sequence). The DNA of the CDR3 is TGCAGTGCTAGAGATTGGCCGAACACCGGGGAGCTGTTTTTT. This gives the protein CSARDWPNTGELFF.

The V call is TRBV4-3, the J call TRBJ1-2, with 7 bases matching TRBD1. J was trimmed by 8 bases and V by 4 bases; bases with no gene match: 19. Germline-derived CDR1 and CDR2 are LGHNA and YSLEER. The CDR3 totals 17 residues. CDR3 sequence (DNA): TGCGCCAGCAGCCCTGGGACAGAAAGGCCCGGAACGAAAGGCTACACCTTC. Translation gives CASSPGTERPGTKGYTF.

The chain couples TRBV28 to TRBJ1-2; perhaps TRBD1 as D (5 bases). The CDR3 runs to 12 residues. The V and J ends lost 3 bases and 8 bases respectively, with 10 bases between them. Per germline, CDR1 MDHEN and CDR2 SYDVKM. The CDR3 loop is CASSFAGHGYTF. The DNA of the CDR3 is TGTGCCAGCAGTTTCGCGGGGCACGGCTACACCTTC.

This clonotype was found a few times. V is TRBV4-3 and J is TRBJ2-3; D is unresolved. The ends were cut back, 0 bases at V and 2 bases at J, with 9 bases in the middle. The germline V gene encodes CDR1 LGHNA and CDR2 YSLEER. The CDR3 is 15 amino acids. CDR3 protein: CASSQDYSNTDTQYF. The CDR3 DNA sequence: TGCGCCAGCAGCCAAGATTACAGCAACACAGATACGCAGTATTTT.

The table lists this clonotype with a few counts. CDR3: CASSTPSGGADTQYF. The CDR3 bases are TGCGCCAGCAGCACCCCCAGCGGGGGGGCAGATACGCAGTATTTT. The chain recombines TRBV5-1 with TRBJ2-3; TRBD2 aligns across 10 bases. This CDR3 spans 15 amino acids. V lost 4 bases, J lost 4 bases, and 6 bases stayed unmatched. Germline V gene lookup returns CDR1 SGHRS and CDR2 YFSETQ.

The gene calls are TRBV7-9 and TRBJ2-1, with TRBD1 matching 8 bases. CDR3 length equals 17 residues. CDR1 and CDR2 from the germline V gene are SEHNR and FQNEAQ (reference sequence). After removal of 5 bases from V and 4 bases from J, the junction contained 13 bases not matched to a gene. The CDR3 bases are TGTGCCAGCAGCCCATCGACCGACAGGGGCTTATACAATGAGCAGTTCTTC. Its translation is CASSPSTDRGLYNEQFF. Supplemented by reference TRBV7-9 and TRBJ2-1, the full variable domain reads DTGVSQNPRHKITKRGQNVTFRCDPISEHNRLYWYRQTLGQGPEFLTYFQNEAQLEKSRLLSDRFSAERPKGSFSTLEIQRTEQGDSAMYLCASSPSTDRGLYNEQFFGPGTRLTVL.

DNA of the CDR3: TGCGCCAGCAGCCCAGCCAAAGGGGTGAATACGAGGAACACTGAAGCTTTCTTT. Translated: CASSPAKGVNTRNTEAFF. The chain uses TRBV4-1 and TRBJ1-1, with D perhaps matching TRBD1 (5 bases). Germline V lookup: CDR1 MGHRA, CDR2 YSYEKL. The CDR3 extends over 18 amino acids. Trimming shortened V by 4 bases and J by 1 base, and 22 bases separated the two germline ends.

This chain links TRBV4-1 with TRBJ1-6, with D maybe TRBD1 (5 bases). The germline V and J ends were trimmed by 1 base and 12 bases, with 22 bases remaining between them. This CDR3 is built from 17 residues. Germline V gene data show CDR1 as MGHRA and CDR2 as YSYEKL. The CDR3 sequence is CASSQVPAADGGGPLHF. The CDR3 nucleotides read TGCGCCAGCAGCCAAGTTCCAGCGGCAGACGGTGGGGGACCCCTCCACTTT.

This rearrangement joins TRBV6-5 to TRBJ2-1; D may be TRBD1 (5 bases). The V gene lost 1 base and the J gene lost 5 bases, with 15 bases spanning the gap. CDR1 MNHEY and CDR2 SVGAGI come from the germline V gene. This CDR3 is built from 16 residues. CDR3 residues: CASSYFPLDNDNEQFF. DNA of the CDR3: TGTGCCAGCAGTTACTTCCCACTGGACAACGACAATGAGCAGTTCTTC.

The chain carries TRBV18 and TRBJ2-1; D is perhaps TRBD2 (6 bases). There are 18 residues in the CDR3. Germline lookup yields CDR1 KGHSH and CDR2 LQKENI. Trimming stripped 3 bases from V and 7 bases from J, with 25 bases between. As DNA, the CDR3 is TGTGCCAGCTCACCCGCCGCACTACTAGAAGGAGGGAGGAATGAGCAGTTCTTC. Translating it yields CASSPAALLEGGRNEQFF. Based on the CDR3 plus reference TRBV18 and TRBJ2-1, the full variable domain is NAGVMQNPRHLVRRRGQEARLRCSPMKGHSHVYWYRQLPEEGLKFMVYLQKENIIDESGMPKERFSAEFPKEGPSILRIQQVVRGDSAAYFCASSPAALLEGGRNEQFFGPGTRLTVL.

The chain uses TRBV20-1 and TRBJ2-1; 8 bases align to TRBD2. There are 15 residues in the CDR3. After removal of 0 bases from V and 7 bases from J, the junction contained 8 bases not matched to a gene. The V gene's germline CDR1 is DFQATT and CDR2 SNEGSKA (reference sequence). CDR3: CSARDSGGTGNEQFF. CDR3 in DNA: TGCAGTGCTAGAGATTCGGGGGGGACCGGAAATGAGCAGTTCTTC.

CDR3 DNA sequence: TGCGCCAGCAGCGATCACAGGGTTAGTGAAGCTTTCTTT. Its translation: CASSDHRVSEAFF. The chain combines TRBV5-1 with TRBJ1-1; weak D call: TRBD1 (6 bases). The germline V gene has CDR1 SGHRS and CDR2 YFSETQ. The CDR3 consists of 13 residues. V shed 4 bases and J shed 7 bases, with 14 bases lying between them.

The table lists this clonotype with a few counts. The chain links TRBV10-3 to TRBJ2-5; 9 bases align to TRBD2. The junction had 5 bases not matched to a gene; V was cut back by 5 bases and J by 1 base. The CDR3 consists of 15 residues. Germline CDR1 is ENHRY and CDR2 is SYGVKD. CDR3 coding DNA: TGTGCCATCAGTAGTCTAGCGGGGACCCAAGAGACCCAGTACTTC. Amino acids: CAISSLAGTQETQYF.

The chain has TRBV12-3 or TRBV12-4 and TRBJ2-7, with TRBD1 matching 9 bases. The CDR3 length is 16 residues. Losses at the gene ends were 4 bases for V and 2 bases for J; bases not matched to a gene: 9. The CDR3 nucleotides are TGTGCCAGCAGTTCACCAGCGGGACAGGGAACCTACGAGCAGTACGTC. Its translation: CASSSPAGQGTYEQYV.

In regard to this clonotype: One base away lies a much larger clone, so this may be a sequencing read error. The chain combines TRBV6-1 with TRBJ1-5; tentative D call: TRBD1 (5 bases). From germline, CDR1 is MNHNS and CDR2 SASEGT. There are 15 residues in the CDR3. CDR3 bases: TGTGCCAGCAGCCACGGGGGATATAGCATTCAGCCCCAGCATTTT. Amino acid sequence: CASSHGGYSIQPQHF.

This clonotype was counted a few times. The CDR3 protein is CAISESDRVNQPQHF. The CDR3 DNA follows: TGTGCCATCAGTGAGTCTGACAGGGTAAATCAGCCCCAGCATTTT. This sequence joins TRBV10-3 and TRBJ1-5; 7 bases fit TRBD1. In germline, CDR1 is ENHRY, CDR2 SYGVKD. This CDR3 has 15 amino acids. J gave up 4 bases and V 0 bases, and 3 bases lay outside the gene matches.

The chain is built from TRBV29-1 and TRBJ1-2; D unresolved. V was clipped by 7 bases and J by 0 bases, with 12 bases between them. CDR3 size: 13 residues. Germline CDR1 and CDR2: SQVTM and ANQGSEA. The CDR3, as DNA: TGCAGCGCCAGGAATTGGGCTAACTATGGCTACACCTTC. Translating it yields CSARNWANYGYTF.

This clonotype was recorded a few times. The chain joins TRBV5-1 to TRBJ2-2, with D perhaps TRBD2 (6 bases). This CDR3 has 15 amino acids. Germline loops: CDR1 SGHRS, CDR2 YFSETQ. Trimming took off 4 bases at V and 4 bases at J, with 14 bases between the two ends. The CDR3 spells CASSLPEGFTGELFF. CDR3 nucleotides: TGCGCCAGCAGCCTGCCGGAGGGGTTCACCGGGGAGCTGTTTTTT.

This clonotype was counted only a few times. This sequence joins TRBV11-2 and TRBJ1-1; weak D call: TRBD1 (6 bases). The germline V and J ends were trimmed by 0 bases and 10 bases, with 12 bases remaining between them. Germline V gene lookup returns CDR1 SGHAT and CDR2 FQNNGV. The CDR3 has 13 amino acids. CDR3 sequence (DNA): TGTGCCAGCAGCTTAGAGCGGGGGCTTCCAGCTTTCTTT. This translates into CASSLERGLPAFF. The whole variable domain, remainder taken from reference TRBV11-2 and TRBJ1-1, is EAGVAQSPRYKIIEKRQSVAFWCNPISGHATLYWYQQILGQGPKLLIQFQNNGVVDDSQLPKDRFSAERLKGVDSTLKIQPAKLEDSAVYLCASSLERGLPAFFGQGTRLTVV.

This chain links TRBV27 with TRBJ2-7, with 12 bases fitting TRBD1. J was trimmed by 2 bases and V by 5 bases; bases with no gene match: 7. Germline loops: CDR1 MNHEY, CDR2 SMNVEV (reference sequence). The CDR3 has 16 amino acids. The CDR3 sequence is CASSAGQGALAYEQYF. For the CDR3, the DNA is TGTGCCAGCAGTGCGGGACAGGGGGCCCTCGCCTACGAGCAGTACTTC.

This clonotype was found a few times. The V call is TRBV5-1, the J call TRBJ2-7; 9 bases align to TRBD2. V gave up 0 bases and J gave up 5 bases; unmatched junction bases: 3. CDR3 length: 14 residues. From germline, CDR1 is SGHRS and CDR2 YFSETQ. The CDR3 region has the DNA TGCGCCAGCAGCTTGGTAGCGGGGGCCGACGAGCAGTACGTC. Residues: CASSLVAGADEQYV.

This clonotype appeared once. Sequence at one end of the junction differs from germline and may be a read error. This chain joins TRBV6-1 and TRBJ1-2; weak D call: TRBD1 (5 bases). The CDR3 has 15 residues. Germline values: CDR1 MNHNS, CDR2 SASEGT. For the CDR3, the DNA is TGTGCCAGCAGTCGAACCGACAGTTCTAACTATAGCTACACCTTC. Its protein is CASSRTDSSNYSYTF.

This clonotype was recorded a few times. The chain joins TRBV5-1 to TRBJ2-3; D ambiguous. V was shortened by 1 base and J by 0 bases, with 12 bases between the two germline ends. This CDR3 is 16 amino acids long. Germline V gives CDR1 SGHRS, CDR2 YFSETQ. In DNA, the CDR3 is TGCGCCAGCAGCTTGACCGGTCCTCCTAGCACAGATACGCAGTATTTT. This sequence encodes CASSLTGPPSTDTQYF.

J is TRBJ1-1 and V is TRBV15; D unclear. Trimming pared 1 base from V and 6 bases from J, leaving 3 bases between. Germline assignment: CDR1 LNHNV and CDR2 YYDKDF (reference sequence). The CDR3 has 11 amino acids. The CDR3 nucleotides read TGTGCCACCAGCAGAGGCCCTGAAGCTTTCTTT. It is translated as CATSRGPEAFF.

This clonotype was recorded many times. The CDR3 here is CASSLDAGAGEAFF. The CDR3 region has the DNA TGCGCCAGCAGCTTGGATGCGGGGGCGGGTGAAGCTTTCTTT. The chain has TRBV5-1 and TRBJ1-1; D might be TRBD1 (6 bases). In germline, CDR1 is SGHRS, CDR2 YFSETQ. V gave up 0 bases and J gave up 7 bases, with 13 bases separating them. This CDR3 comprises 14 residues.

The table lists this clonotype with a few counts. The chain combines TRBV5-1 with TRBJ2-1; D is unresolved. There are 13 residues in the CDR3. The V gene lost 0 bases and the J gene lost 9 bases, with 10 bases spanning the gap. Germline assignment: CDR1 SGHRS and CDR2 YFSETQ. In DNA, the CDR3 is TGCGCCAGCAGCTTGGGGGGATCTAGTGAGCAGTTCTTC. Amino acid sequence: CASSLGGSSEQFF.

The chain combines TRBV7-3 with TRBJ2-2; D may be TRBD2 (5 bases). The CDR3 runs to 13 residues. V dropped 1 base and J dropped 9 bases, with 9 bases sitting between them. CDR1 is SGHTA, CDR2 FQGTGA, per germline. For the CDR3, the DNA is TGTGCCAGCAGCTTAATCTCCGGGAGGGAGCTGTTTTTT. Translating it yields CASSLISGRELFF.

This chain joins TRBV20-1 and TRBJ1-4; weak D call: TRBD1 (6 bases). CDR1 is DFQATT, CDR2 SNEGSKA, per germline (reference sequence). The CDR3 runs 13 residues. The V end lost 3 bases, the J end lost 5 bases, and 10 bases lay between the germline ends. CDR3 protein: CSARDSLNEKLFF. The CDR3, as DNA: TGCAGTGCTAGGGACAGCCTAAATGAAAAACTGTTTTTT.

The chain has TRBV7-3 and TRBJ2-3; D perhaps matches TRBD2 (5 bases). The CDR3 is 14 amino acids. CDR1 SGHTA and CDR2 FQGTGA come from the germline V gene. Trimming removed 1 base from V and 5 bases from J, with 10 bases in between. The DNA for the CDR3 is TGTGCCAGCAGCTTAAGCGGGCGTGGAGATACGCAGTATTTT. Its protein is CASSLSGRGDTQYF.